The clone carrying this T cell receptor beta chain occurred a few times. Its target is unknown. The sample is drawn from a study of early T cells in non-severe SARS-CoV-2 infection. As for the study in general: Chains were unpaired, as sequencing was done on bulk RNA from unsorted whole blood.

Study results and limitations: CD4 and private specificities were missed by VDJdb matching, which favored anti-spike CD8 responses.

Unique molecular identifier tags were affixed to discrete cDNA molecules. TCRdb redid the calling of the 5' RACE reads with MiXCR, one entry per CDR3 protein. Of about 64,000 distinct CDR3 sequences in the sample, just over 20% were seen once. Per germline, CDR1 SGHTA and CDR2 FQGNSA. There are 13 residues in the CDR3. With 5 bases removed from V and 5 bases from J, the gap between germline ends came to 11 bases. The specimen was whole blood, collected at baseline. The V gene is TRBV7-2, the J gene TRBJ2-3; the D is unclear. The origin of this receptor is an adult who was a healthcare worker with PCR-confirmed SARS-CoV-2 infection or an uninfected control (not recorded which). The CDR3: CASSPPNLDTQYF. The DNA of the CDR3 is TGTGCCAGCAGCCCCCCCAATTTAGATACGCAGTATTTT.